The rows below give T cell receptor beta chains drawn from one sample of a study of shared clonotypes between healthy human individuals. Method: immunoSEQ multiplex PCR; TCRdb's copy keeps in-frame clones and lacks some. Of about 1.1 million clones in the sample, approximately 80% were seen once. The sequencing sample was made of memory CD4+ T cells from PBMCs. Receptor source: a man between 18 and 29 years old in good health. Some clones in this sample may be carry-over from other donors' samples. Each CDR3 is given without its conserved first and last residue. Clone size is stated in some rows and not others, as once, few, many or a class when expanded.

TRBJ2-2 | NA | TRBV4-1 | ASSEDRVTGELF
TRBJ2-7 | NA | TRBV14 | ASSWRGGSYEQY
TRBJ2-3 | once | TRBV20-1 | SAEATDTQY
TRBJ1-1 | NA | TRBV29-1 | SAVTGFNTEAF
TRBJ2-3 | NA | TRBV5-4 | ASSSQGGTDTQY
TRBJ1-5 | NA | TRBV19 | ASSWRAGLSNQPQH
TRBJ1-1 | few | TRBV15 | ATSRGVRAANTEAF
TRBJ2-2 | NA | TRBV9 | ASSVLDNTGELF
TRBJ2-1 | NA | TRBV28 | ASSSDNNEQF
TRBJ1-1 | NA | TRBV11-2 | ASSLGGRHNLFTEAF
TRBJ2-5 | NA | TRBV28 | ASSLKGPGSQY
TRBJ1-1 | NA | TRBV7-2 | ASSLKGGNTEAF
TRBJ1-1 | NA | TRBV5-4 | ASSLAGRTEAF
TRBJ2-4 | NA | TRBV6-4 | ASSDPTLYPVAVVAKNIQY
TRBJ1-2 | NA | TRBV2 | ASSDELWVGAYGYT
TRBJ1-2 | NA | TRBV7-2 | ASSQDRGLYGYT
TRBJ2-7 | NA | TRBV11-3 | ASSLDPRGLVEQY
TRBJ1-4 | NA | TRBV28 | ASGAGRFWEKLF
TRBJ2-3 | NA | TRBV7-4 | ASSQPDSSTDTQY
TRBJ2-7 | NA | TRBV28 | AGGRSSYEQY
TRBJ1-5 | few | TRBV11-2 | ASSLASDNQPQH
TRBJ2-7 | NA | TRBV5-1 | ASNLSPGTEGYEQY